This T cell receptor (beta chain) derives from a study of T-cell memory formation after mild COVID-19. Findings and limits, study-wide: Cross-reactive memory seemingly joined, as some responding clones were found in pre-infection memory.

TCRdb called the 5' RACE reads again in MiXCR, with one record for every CDR3 protein. Seen here are a few hundred thousand distinct CDR3 sequences, 8% to 10% observed once, and the top ten hold 22%. Details on this clonotype: Its specificity is not known.

Between the trimmed V and J ends, which lost 4 bases and 4 bases, there was a span of 16 bases. The CDR3 is 15 residues long. CDR1 LGHNA and CDR2 YNFKEQ come from the germline V gene. Sequenced input: PBMCs or a T cell subset sorted from them (not recorded which). The J gene is TRBJ2-5, the V gene TRBV4-2; either TRBD1 or TRBD2 may supply D (5 bases each). The receptor's source is a man aged 18 to 29 who had mild COVID-19 (a few samples of this study predate the infection). Cell type and time point are not known. CDR3 protein: CASSRYQLRGETQYF. The CDR3 coding sequence is TGTGCCAGCAGCCGATATCAGTTGAGGGGAGAGACCCAGTACTTC.